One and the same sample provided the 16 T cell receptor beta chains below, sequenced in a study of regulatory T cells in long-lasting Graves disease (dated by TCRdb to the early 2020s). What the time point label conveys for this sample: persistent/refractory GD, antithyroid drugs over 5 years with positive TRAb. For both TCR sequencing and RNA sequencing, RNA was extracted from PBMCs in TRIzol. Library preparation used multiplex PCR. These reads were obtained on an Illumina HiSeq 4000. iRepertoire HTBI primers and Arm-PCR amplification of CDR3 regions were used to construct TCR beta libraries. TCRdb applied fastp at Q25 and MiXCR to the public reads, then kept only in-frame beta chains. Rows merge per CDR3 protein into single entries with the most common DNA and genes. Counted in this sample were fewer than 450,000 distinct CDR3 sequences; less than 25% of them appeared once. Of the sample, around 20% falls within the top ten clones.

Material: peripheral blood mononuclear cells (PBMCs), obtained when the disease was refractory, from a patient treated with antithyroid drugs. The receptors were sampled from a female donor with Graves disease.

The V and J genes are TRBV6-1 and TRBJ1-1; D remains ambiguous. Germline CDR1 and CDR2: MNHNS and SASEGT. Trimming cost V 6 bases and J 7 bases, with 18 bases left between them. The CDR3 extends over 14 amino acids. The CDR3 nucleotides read TGTGCCAGCAGCCAAAGAGGGTTAGGAGGTGAAGCTTTCTTT. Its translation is CASSQRGLGGEAFF.

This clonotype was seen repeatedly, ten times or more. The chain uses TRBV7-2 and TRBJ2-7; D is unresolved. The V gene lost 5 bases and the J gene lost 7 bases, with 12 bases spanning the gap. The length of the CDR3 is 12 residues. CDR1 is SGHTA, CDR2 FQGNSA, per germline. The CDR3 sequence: CASSRPPGEQYF. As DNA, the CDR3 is TGTGCCAGCAGCCGCCCGCCCGGAGAGCAGTACTTC.

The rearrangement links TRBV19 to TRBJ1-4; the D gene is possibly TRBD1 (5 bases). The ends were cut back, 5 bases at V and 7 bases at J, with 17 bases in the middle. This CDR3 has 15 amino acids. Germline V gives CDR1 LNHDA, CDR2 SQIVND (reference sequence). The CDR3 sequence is CASSVSGTGAEKLFF. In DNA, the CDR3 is TGTGCCAGTAGTGTATCCGGGACCGGGGCTGAAAAACTGTTTTTT. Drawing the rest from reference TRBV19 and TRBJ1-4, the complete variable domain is DGGITQSPKYLFRKEGQNVTLSCEQNLNHDAMYWYRQDPGQGLRLIYYSQIVNDFQKGDIAEGYSVSREKKESFPLTVTSAQKNPTAFYLCASSVSGTGAEKLFFGSGTQLSVL.

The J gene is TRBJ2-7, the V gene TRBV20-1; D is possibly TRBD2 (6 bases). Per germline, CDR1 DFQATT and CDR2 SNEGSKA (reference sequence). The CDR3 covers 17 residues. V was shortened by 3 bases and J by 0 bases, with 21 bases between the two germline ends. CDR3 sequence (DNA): TGCAGTGCTAGTGATCGAACCAGCGGGTTCAGCTCCTACGAGCAGTACTTC. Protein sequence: CSASDRTSGFSSYEQYF.

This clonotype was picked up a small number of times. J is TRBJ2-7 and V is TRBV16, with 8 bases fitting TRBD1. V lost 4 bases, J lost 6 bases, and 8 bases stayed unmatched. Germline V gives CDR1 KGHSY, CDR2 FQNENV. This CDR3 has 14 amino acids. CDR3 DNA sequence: TGTGCCAGCAGCCCCGGACAGGGTAAGATCGAGCAGTACTTC. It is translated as CASSPGQGKIEQYF.

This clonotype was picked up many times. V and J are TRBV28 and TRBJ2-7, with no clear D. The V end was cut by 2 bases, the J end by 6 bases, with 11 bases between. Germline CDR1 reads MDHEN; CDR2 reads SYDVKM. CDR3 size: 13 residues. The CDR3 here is CASSLGSLSEQYF. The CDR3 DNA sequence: TGTGCCAGCAGTTTAGGGTCCCTAAGCGAGCAGTACTTC.

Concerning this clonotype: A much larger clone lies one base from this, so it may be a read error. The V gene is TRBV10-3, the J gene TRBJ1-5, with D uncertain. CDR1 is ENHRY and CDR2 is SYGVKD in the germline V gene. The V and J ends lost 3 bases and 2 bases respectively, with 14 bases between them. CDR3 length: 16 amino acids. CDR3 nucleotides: TGTGCCATCAGTGAAGGGTCGGGGTTAGGCAATCAGCCCCAGCATTTT. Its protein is CAISEGSGLGNQPQHF.

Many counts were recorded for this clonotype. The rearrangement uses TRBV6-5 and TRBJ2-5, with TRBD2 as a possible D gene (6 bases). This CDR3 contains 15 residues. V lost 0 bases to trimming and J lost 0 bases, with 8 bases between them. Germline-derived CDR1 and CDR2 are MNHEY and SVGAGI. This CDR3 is CASSYSRRDQETQYF. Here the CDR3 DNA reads TGTGCCAGCAGTTACTCAAGGAGGGACCAAGAGACCCAGTACTTC.

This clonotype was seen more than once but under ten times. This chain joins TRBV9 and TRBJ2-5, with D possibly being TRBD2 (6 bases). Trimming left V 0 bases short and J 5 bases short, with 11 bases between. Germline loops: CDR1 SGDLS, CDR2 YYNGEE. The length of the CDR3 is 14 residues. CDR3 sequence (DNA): TGTGCCAGCAGCGTAGCGGGAGAGACGGAGACCCAGTACTTC. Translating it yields CASSVAGETETQYF.

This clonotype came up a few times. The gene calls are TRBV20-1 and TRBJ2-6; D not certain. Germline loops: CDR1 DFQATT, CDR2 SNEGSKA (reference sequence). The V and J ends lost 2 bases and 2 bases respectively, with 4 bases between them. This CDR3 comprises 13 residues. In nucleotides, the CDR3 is TGCAGTGCTAGAAAACCTGGGGCCAACGTCCTGACTTTC. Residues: CSARKPGANVLTF.

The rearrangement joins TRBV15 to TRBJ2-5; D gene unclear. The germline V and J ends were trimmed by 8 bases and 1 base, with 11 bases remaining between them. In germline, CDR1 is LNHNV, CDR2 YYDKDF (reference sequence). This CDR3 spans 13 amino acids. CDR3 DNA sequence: TGTGCCACCGGGGAACAGCTCCAAGAGACCCAGTACTTC. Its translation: CATGEQLQETQYF.

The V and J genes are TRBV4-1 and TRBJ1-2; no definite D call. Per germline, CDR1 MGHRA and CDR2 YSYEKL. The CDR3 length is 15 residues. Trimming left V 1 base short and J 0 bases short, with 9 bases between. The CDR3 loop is CASSQGPDSNYGYTF. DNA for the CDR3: TGCGCCAGCAGCCAAGGTCCGGACTCTAACTATGGCTACACCTTC.

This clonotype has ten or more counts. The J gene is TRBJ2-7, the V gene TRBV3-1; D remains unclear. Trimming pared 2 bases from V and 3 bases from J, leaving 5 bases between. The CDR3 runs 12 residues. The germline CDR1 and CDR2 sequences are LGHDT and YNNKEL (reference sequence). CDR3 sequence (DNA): TGTGCCAGCAGCCAATGGGGCTACGAGCAGTACTTC. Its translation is CASSQWGYEQYF.

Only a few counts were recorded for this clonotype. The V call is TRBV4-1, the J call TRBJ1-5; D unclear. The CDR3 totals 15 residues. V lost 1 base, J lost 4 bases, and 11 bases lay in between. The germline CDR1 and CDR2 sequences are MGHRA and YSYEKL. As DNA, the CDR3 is TGCGCCAGCAGCCAAGCCGAGGGTTGGAATCAGCCCCAGCATTTT. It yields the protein CASSQAEGWNQPQHF.

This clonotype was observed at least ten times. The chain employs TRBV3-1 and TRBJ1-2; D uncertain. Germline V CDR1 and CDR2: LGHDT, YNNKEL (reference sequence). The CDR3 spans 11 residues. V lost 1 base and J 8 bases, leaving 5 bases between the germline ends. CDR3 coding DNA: TGTGCCAGCAGCCAAGGGTTGGGCTACACCTTC. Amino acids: CASSQGLGYTF.

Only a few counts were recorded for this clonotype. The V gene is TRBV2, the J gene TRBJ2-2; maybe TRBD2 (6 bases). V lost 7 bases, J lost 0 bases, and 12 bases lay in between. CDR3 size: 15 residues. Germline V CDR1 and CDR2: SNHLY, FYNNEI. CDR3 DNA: TGTGCCAGCATTCGGGGGACCGCGAACACCGGGGAGCTGTTTTTT. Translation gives CASIRGTANTGELFF. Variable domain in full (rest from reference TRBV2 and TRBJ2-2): EPEVTQTPSHQVTQMGQEVILRCVPISNHLYFYWYRQILGQKVEFLVSFYNNEISEKSEIFDDQFSVERPDGSNFTLKIRSTKLEDSAMYFCASIRGTANTGELFFGEGSRLTVL.